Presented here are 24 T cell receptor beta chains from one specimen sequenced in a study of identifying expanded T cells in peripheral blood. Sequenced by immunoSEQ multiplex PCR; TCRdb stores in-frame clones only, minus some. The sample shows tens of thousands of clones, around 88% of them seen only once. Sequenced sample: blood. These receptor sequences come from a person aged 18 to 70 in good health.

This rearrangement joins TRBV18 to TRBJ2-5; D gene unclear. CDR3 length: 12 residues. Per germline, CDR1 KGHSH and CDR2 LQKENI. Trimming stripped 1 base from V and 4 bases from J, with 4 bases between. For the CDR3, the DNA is TGTGCCAGCTCACCACAGGGAGAGACCCAGTACTTC. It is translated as CASSPQGETQYF.

CDR3 in amino acids: CAWSGASNQPQHF. DNA of the CDR3: TGTGCCTGGAGTGGAGCGAGCAATCAGCCCCAGCATTTT. This sequence joins TRBV30 and TRBJ1-5, with D hard to call. The CDR3 covers 13 residues. Germline CDR1 GTSNPN, CDR2 SVGIG (reference sequence). The V end was cut by 1 base, the J end by 1 base, with 5 bases between.

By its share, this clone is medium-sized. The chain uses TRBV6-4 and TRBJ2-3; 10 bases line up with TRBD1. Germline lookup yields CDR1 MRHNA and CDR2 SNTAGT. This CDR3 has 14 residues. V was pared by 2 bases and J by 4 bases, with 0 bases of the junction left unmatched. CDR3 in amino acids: CASSDGQGADTQYF. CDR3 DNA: TGTGCCAGCAGTGACGGACAGGGGGCAGATACGCAGTATTTT.

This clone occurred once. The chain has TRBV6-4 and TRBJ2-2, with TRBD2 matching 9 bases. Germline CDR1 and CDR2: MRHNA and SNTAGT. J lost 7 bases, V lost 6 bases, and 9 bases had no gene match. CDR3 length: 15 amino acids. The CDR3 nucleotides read TGTGCCAGCAGCGCTAGCGGGGAGAAAGGCGGGGAGCTGTTTTTT. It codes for CASSASGEKGGELFF.

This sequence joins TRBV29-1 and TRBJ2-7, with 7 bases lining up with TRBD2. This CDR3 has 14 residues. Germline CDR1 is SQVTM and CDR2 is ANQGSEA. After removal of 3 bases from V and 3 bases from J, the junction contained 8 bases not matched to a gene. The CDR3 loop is CSVDLGASGYEQYF. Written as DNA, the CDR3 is TGCAGCGTTGATCTCGGAGCTAGCGGCTACGAGCAGTACTTC.

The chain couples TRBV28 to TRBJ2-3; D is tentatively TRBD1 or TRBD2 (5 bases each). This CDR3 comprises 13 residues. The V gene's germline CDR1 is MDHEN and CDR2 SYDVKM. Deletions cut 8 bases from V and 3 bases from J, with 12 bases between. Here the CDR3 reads CASRSEGTDTQYF. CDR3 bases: TGTGCCAGCCGGAGTGAGGGGACAGATACGCAGTATTTT.

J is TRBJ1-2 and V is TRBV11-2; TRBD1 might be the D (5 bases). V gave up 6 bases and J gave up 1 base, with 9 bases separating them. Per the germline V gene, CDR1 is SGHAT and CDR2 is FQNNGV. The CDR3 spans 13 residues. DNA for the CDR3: TGTGCCAGCAGACCCGACAGTAACTATGGCTACACCTTC. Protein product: CASRPDSNYGYTF.

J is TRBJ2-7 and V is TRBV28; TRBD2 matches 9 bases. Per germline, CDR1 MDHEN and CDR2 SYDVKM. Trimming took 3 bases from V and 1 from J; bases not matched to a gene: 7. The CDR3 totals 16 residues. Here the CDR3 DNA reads TGTGCCAGCAGTTTGGCTTCCCTAGCGGGATCCTACGAGCAGTACTTC. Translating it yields CASSLASLAGSYEQYF. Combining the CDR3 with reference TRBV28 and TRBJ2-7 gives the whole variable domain DVKVTQSSRYLVKRTGEKVFLECVQDMDHENMFWYRQDPGLGLRLIYFSYDVKMKEKGDIPEGYSVSREKKERFSLILESASTNQTSMYLCASSLASLAGSYEQYFGPGTRLTVT.

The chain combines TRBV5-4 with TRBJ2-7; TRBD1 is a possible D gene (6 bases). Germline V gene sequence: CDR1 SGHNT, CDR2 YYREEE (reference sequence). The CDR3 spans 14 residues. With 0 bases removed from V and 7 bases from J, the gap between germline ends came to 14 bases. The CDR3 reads CASSLEGVPREQYF. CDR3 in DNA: TGTGCCAGCAGCTTGGAGGGGGTACCTAGGGAGCAGTACTTC.

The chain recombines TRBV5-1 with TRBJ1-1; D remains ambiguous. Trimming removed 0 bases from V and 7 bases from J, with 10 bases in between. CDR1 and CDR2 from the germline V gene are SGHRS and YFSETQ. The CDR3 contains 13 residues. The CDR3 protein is CASSLGIDREAFF. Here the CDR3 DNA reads TGCGCCAGCAGCTTGGGGATAGACCGTGAAGCTTTCTTT.

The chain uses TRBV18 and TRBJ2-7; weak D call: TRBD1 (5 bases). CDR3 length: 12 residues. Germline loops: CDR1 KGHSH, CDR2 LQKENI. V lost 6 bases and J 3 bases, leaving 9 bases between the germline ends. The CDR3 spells CASSPGFYEQYF. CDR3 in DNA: TGTGCCAGCTCTCCAGGGTTCTACGAGCAGTACTTC.

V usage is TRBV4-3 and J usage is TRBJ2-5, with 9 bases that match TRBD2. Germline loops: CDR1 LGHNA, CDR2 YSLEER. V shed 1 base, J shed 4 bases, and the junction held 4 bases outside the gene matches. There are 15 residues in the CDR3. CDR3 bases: TGCGCCAGCAGCCAAGGGGCGGGAGGGCCAGAGACCCAGTACTTC. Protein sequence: CASSQGAGGPETQYF.

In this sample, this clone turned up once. In DNA, the CDR3 is TGTGCCAGCAGCTTGGGAGGACCTAGGAATGAGCAGTTCTTC. Translation gives CASSLGGPRNEQFF. The chain combines TRBV5-4 with TRBJ2-1, with no clear D. This CDR3 has 14 residues. The germline V gene has CDR1 SGHNT and CDR2 YYREEE (reference sequence). Trimming left V 0 bases short and J 7 bases short, with 11 bases between.

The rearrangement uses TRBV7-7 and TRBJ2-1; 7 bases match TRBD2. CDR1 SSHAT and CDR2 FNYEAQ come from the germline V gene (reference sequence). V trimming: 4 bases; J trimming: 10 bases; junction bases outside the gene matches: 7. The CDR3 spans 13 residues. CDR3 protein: CASSSPELAEQFF. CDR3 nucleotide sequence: TGTGCCAGCAGCTCCCCCGAACTAGCGGAGCAGTTCTTC.

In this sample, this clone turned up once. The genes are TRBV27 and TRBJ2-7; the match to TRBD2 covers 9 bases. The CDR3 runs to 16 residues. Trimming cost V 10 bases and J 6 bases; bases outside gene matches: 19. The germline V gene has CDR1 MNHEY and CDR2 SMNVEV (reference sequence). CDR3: CATRPPGSGRNREQYF. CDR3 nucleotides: TGTGCCACCCGGCCCCCCGGAAGCGGGAGGAATCGCGAGCAGTACTTC.

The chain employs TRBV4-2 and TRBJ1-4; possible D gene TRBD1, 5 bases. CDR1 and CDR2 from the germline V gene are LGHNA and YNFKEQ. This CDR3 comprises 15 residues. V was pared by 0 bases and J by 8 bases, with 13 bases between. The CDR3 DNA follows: TGTGCCAGCAGCCAAGATCAGGGTTCCCCAGAAAAACTGTTTTTT. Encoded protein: CASSQDQGSPEKLFF.

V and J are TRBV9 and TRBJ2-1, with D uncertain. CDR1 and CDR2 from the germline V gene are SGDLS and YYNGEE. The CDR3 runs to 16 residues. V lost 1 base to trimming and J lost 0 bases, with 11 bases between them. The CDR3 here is CASSVFSLGSYNEQFF. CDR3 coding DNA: TGTGCCAGCAGCGTATTTAGCCTCGGCTCCTACAATGAGCAGTTCTTC.

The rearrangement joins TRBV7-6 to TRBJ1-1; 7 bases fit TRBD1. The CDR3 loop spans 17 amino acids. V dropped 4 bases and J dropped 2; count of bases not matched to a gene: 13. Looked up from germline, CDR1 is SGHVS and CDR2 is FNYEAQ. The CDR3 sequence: CASSSGRGRGLNTEAFF. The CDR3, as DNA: TGTGCCAGCAGCTCAGGCCGGGGAAGGGGGCTTAACACTGAAGCTTTCTTT.

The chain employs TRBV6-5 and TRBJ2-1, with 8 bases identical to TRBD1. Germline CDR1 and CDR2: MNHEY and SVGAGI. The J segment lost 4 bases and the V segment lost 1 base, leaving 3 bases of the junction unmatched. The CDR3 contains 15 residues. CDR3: CASSYLGQVYNEQFF. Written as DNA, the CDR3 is TGTGCCAGCAGTTACTTGGGACAGGTTTACAATGAGCAGTTCTTC.

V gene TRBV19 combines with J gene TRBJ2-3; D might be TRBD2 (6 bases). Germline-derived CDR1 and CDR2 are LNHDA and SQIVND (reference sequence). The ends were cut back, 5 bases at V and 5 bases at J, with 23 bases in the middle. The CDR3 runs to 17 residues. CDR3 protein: CASSGGRGGQRGDTQYF. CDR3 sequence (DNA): TGTGCCAGTAGTGGCGGCCGGGGAGGCCAGAGGGGAGATACGCAGTATTTT.

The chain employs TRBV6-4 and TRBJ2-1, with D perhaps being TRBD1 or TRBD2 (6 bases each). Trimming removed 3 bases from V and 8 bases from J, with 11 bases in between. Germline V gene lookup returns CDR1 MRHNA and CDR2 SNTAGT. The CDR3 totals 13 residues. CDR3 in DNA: TGTGCCAGCAGTGAAGGGGGGACGGATGAGCAGTTCTTC. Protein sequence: CASSEGGTDEQFF.

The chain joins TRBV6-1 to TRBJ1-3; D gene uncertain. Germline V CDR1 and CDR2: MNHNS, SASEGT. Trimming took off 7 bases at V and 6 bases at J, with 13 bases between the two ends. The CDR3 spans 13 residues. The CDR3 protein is CASTEGDLNTIYF. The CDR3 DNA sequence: TGTGCCAGCACCGAGGGTGATCTAAACACCATATATTTT.

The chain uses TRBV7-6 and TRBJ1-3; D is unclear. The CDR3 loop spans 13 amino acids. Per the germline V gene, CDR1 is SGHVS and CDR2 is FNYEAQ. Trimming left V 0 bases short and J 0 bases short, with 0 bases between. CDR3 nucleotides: TGTGCCAGCAGCTTAGCCTCTGGAAACACCATATATTTT. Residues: CASSLASGNTIYF.

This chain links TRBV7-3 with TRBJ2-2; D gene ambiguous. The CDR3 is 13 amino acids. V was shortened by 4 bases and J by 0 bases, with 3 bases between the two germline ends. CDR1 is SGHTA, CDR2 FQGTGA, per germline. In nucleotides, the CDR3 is TGTGCCAGCAGCTCACCGAACACCGGGGAGCTGTTTTTT. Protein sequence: CASSSPNTGELFF.